The clone carrying this TCR beta chain was recorded many times. RNA extraction gave at least 5 micrograms of total RNA per sample. This record comes from a study of blood T cells in healthy people across ages. Using a J-beta primer mix together with a sample-barcoded 5' primer, a second PCR was run for roughly 7 to 12 cycles. Samples each returned at least 3 million CDR3-containing paired-end reads. TCRdb redid the calling of the 5' RACE reads with MiXCR, one entry per CDR3 protein. The table shows 1 million to 1.2 million distinct CDR3 sequences, with roughly two fifths occurring only once. The V gene's germline CDR1 is SEHNR and CDR2 FQNEAQ (reference sequence). Deletions cut 2 bases from V and 5 bases from J, with 11 bases between. The CDR3 length is 14 residues.

The TCR was taken from a man between 18 and 29 years old in good health. V usage is TRBV7-9 and J usage is TRBJ2-3; TRBD1 is a possible D gene (6 bases). What was sequenced was blood. The CDR3 reads CASSLTEQGDTQYF. The CDR3 coding sequence is TGTGCCAGCAGCTTAACCGAACAGGGAGATACGCAGTATTTT.